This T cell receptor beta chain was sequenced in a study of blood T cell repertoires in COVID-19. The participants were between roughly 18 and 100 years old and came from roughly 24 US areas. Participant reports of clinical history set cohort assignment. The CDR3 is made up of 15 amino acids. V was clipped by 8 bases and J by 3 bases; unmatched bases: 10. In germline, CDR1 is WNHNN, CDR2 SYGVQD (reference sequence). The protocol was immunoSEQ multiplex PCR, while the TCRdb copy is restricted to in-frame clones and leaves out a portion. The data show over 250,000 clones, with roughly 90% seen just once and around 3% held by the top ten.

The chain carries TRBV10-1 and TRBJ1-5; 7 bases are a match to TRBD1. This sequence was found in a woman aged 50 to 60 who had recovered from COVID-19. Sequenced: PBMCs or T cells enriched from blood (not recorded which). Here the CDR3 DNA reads TGCGCCAGCGGGGGACAGACCGGGAACAATCAGCCCCAGCATTTT. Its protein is CASGGQTGNNQPQHF.